This TCR beta chain was recorded in a study of vaccination and CD4 T cells after COVID-19. Sequenced with the Oncomine TCR Beta short-read assay was DNA taken from cultured CD4+ T cells. Genomic DNA from cultured CD4+ T cells was extracted. One entry per CDR3 protein results from TCRdb running MiXCR on the PCR reads. The data hold roughly 20,000 distinct CDR3 sequences, with about 50% observed a single time. This clonotype was detected a few times. Its antigen is not identified. V lost 6 bases to trimming and J lost 8 bases; unmatched junction nucleotides: 7. This CDR3 is 13 amino acids long. Germline V lookup: CDR1 SEHNR, CDR2 FQNEAQ (reference sequence). The treatment was: roughly ten-day PBMC culture with coronavirus spike peptide pools or control peptides (ViraFEST assay). For ViraFEST, peptide pools expanded antigen-specific T cells, after which the TCRs were sequenced.

The chain combines TRBV7-9 with TRBJ1-2; 9 bases line up with TRBD1. Material: CD4+ T cells from blood, cultured in vitro, obtained before SARS-CoV-2 vaccination. This receptor was identified in a human donor who had recovered from COVID-19. CDR3 in DNA: TGTGCCAGCAGTCAGGACAGGGGTGGCGGCTACACCTTC. Amino acid sequence: CASSQDRGGGYTF.